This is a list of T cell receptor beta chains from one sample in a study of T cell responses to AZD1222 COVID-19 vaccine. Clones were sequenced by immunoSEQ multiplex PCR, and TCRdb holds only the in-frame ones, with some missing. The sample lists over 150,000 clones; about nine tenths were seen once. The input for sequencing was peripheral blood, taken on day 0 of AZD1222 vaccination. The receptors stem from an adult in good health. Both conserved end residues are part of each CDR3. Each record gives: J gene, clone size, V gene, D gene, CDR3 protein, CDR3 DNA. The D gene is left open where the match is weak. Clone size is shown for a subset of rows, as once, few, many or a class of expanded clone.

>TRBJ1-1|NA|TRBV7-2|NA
CASSPWVTAGTEAFF
TGTGCCAGCAGTCCATGGGTGACGGCGGGCACTGAAGCTTTCTTT
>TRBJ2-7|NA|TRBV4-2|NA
CASSQAVPTMQQYF
TGTGCCAGCAGCCAAGCGGTCCCAACCATGCAGCAGTACTTC
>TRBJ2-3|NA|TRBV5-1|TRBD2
CASSLVSGGLRDTQYF
TGCGCCAGCAGCTTGGTTAGCGGGGGGTTGAGAGATACGCAGTATTTT
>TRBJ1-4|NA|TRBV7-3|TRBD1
CASSKTGALGEKLFF
TGTGCCAGCAGCAAGACAGGGGCCCTTGGAGAAAAACTGTTTTTT
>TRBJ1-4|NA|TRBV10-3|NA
CAIRSEGATNEKLFF
TGTGCCATCAGAAGCGAGGGCGCAACTAATGAAAAACTGTTTTTT
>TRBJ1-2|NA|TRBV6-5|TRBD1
CASSPQGTGDGYTF
TGTGCCAGCAGTCCCCAGGGGACAGGGGACGGCTACACCTTC
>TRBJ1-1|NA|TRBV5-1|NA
CASSFVAQGTEAFF
TGCGCCAGCAGCTTCGTTGCACAGGGTACTGAAGCTTTCTTT
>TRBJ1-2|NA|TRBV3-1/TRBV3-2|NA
CASSQAQGFGGYTF
TGTGCCAGCAGCCAAGCGCAGGGCTTCGGTGGCTACACCTTC
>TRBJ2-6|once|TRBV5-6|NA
CASSLETGGANVLTF
TGTGCCAGCAGCTTGGAAACTGGTGGGGCCAACGTCCTGACTTTC
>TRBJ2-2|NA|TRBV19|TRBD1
CASSDGTGRTGELFF
TGTGCCAGTAGTGACGGGACAGGGAGGACCGGGGAGCTGTTTTTT
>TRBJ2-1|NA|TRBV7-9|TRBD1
CASSSSRTGTSRSEQFF
TGTGCCAGCAGCTCCTCCCGGACAGGGACCTCTAGAAGTGAGCAGTTCTTC
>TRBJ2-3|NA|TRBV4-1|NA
CASSQYWEQGFEADTQYF
TGCGCCAGCAGCCAGTATTGGGAACAGGGATTTGAGGCAGATACGCAGTATTTT
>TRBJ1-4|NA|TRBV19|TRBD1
CASRETGTNEKLFF
TGTGCCAGTAGGGAGACAGGGACTAATGAAAAACTGTTTTTT
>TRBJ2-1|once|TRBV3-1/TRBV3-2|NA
CASSQLSEQFF
TGTGCCAGCAGCCAATTGAGTGAGCAGTTCTTC
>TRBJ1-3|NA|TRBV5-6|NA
CASSPGAAGNTIYF
TGTGCCAGCAGCCCCGGAGCGGCTGGAAACACCATATATTTT
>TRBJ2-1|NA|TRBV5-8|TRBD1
CASRNTGQGSYNEQFF
TGTGCCAGCAGGAACACGGGACAGGGGTCCTACAATGAGCAGTTCTTC
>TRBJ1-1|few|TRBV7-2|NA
CASSLHREATEAFF
TGTGCCAGCAGCCTACACAGGGAGGCCACTGAAGCTTTCTTT
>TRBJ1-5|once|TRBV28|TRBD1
CASSSNKAGTAFNQPQHF
TGTGCCAGCAGTTCGAATAAAGCTGGGACAGCATTCAATCAGCCCCAGCATTTT
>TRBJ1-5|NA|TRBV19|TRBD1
CASGQGAGPQHF
TGTGCCAGCGGACAGGGGGCTGGGCCCCAGCATTTT
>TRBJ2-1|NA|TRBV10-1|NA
CASSEDPSDNEQFF
TGCGCCAGCAGTGAAGACCCATCAGACAATGAGCAGTTCTTC
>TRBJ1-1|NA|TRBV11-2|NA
CASSDWVAEAFF
TGTGCCAGCAGCGACTGGGTCGCTGAAGCTTTCTTT
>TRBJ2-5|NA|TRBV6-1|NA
CASSESETQYF
TGTGCCAGCAGTGAATCAGAGACCCAGTACTTC
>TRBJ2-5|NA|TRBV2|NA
CASSASRRTELGETQYF
TGTGCCAGCAGTGCATCGAGACGTACGGAGTTGGGAGAGACCCAGTACTTC
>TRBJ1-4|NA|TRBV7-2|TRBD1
CASSVGQGGEKLFF
TGTGCCAGCAGCGTAGGACAGGGCGGCGAAAAACTGTTTTTT
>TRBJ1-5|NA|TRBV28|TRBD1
CASRDRAANQPQHF
TGTGCCAGCAGGGACAGGGCCGCAAATCAGCCCCAGCATTTT
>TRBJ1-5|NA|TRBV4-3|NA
CASSQDPGQRNQPQHF
TGCGCCAGCAGCCAAGATCCAGGCCAGCGCAATCAGCCCCAGCATTTT